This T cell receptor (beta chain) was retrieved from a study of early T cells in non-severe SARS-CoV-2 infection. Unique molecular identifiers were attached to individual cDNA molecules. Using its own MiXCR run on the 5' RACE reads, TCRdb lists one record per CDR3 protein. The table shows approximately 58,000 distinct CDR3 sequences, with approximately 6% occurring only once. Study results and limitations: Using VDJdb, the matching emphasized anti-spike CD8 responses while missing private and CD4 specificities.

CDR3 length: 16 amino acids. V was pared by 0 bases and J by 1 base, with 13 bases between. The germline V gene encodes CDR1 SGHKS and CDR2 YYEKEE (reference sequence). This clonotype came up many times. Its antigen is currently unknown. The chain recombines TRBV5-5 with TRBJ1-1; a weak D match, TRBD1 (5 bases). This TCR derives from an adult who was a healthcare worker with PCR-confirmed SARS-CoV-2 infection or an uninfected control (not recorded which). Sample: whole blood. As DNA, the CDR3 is TGTGCCAGCAGCTTGGTCTTACAGAGGGGGAACACTGAAGCTTTCTTT. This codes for CASSLVLQRGNTEAFF.